This TCR beta chain is from a study of cytomegalovirus exposure and HLA in healthy donors. The wider study: Inside one of the first data releases sat about 85 million unique TCRs taken from HLA-typed donors.

V lost 6 bases and J 6 bases, leaving 8 bases between the germline ends. This CDR3 contains 11 residues. CDR1 is SEHNR and CDR2 is FQNEAQ in the germline V gene (reference sequence). Regarding this clone: Its antigen is currently unknown.

The PCR had 60 Vbeta and 13 Jbeta primers. Repertoires were generated with immunoSEQ multiplex PCR, while TCRdb's copy carries only in-frame clones and drops some. The data contain 150,000 to 200,000 clones, more than 70% of them singletons. General study results and limits: There was a cluster of highly shared sequence variants that was likely a sequencing artifact. It was taken for granted in presence/absence analyses that sequencing depth across donors was roughly uniform.

This sequence originates from a woman in her thirties or forties in good health and CMV-seronegative. The source material was PBMCs. The rearrangement joins TRBV7-9 to TRBJ1-2; TRBD1 might be the D (6 bases). The CDR3 is CASRGGDGYTF. CDR3 bases: TGTGCCAGCAGAGGGGGAGATGGCTACACCTTC.